The clone carrying this T cell receptor (beta chain) was recorded many times. The record originates from a study of human T cells and chemical hapten exposure. Looking at the study overall: Yields of TCR per sample differed, chiefly owing to small differences in pooled library volume.

As for time point: patch test 1, 2 weeks after DPC sensitization. Treatment described: therapeutic diphenylcyclopropenone sensitization with weekly scalp DPC. At patch-test visits, sampling came before the patch test. Using its own MiXCR run on the RACE reads, TCRdb lists one record per CDR3 protein. Of 75,000 to 100,000 distinct CDR3 sequences detected, around 12% appear once; the ten largest clones hold 2.1%. V lost 3 bases and J lost 0, with 12 bases in between. Per the germline V gene, CDR1 is LNHDA and CDR2 is SQIVND (reference sequence). The CDR3 totals 15 residues. The TCR was taken from a woman aged 40 to 49 with alopecia areata. Some clones in this sample may be carry-over from other donors' samples. The sample in question was whole blood, obtained in connection with sensitization to the hapten diphenylcyclopropenone (DPC). V and J are TRBV19 and TRBJ2-7; unclear D gene. The CDR3 protein is CASSIGTFSSYEQYF. As DNA, the CDR3 is TGTGCCAGTAGTATTGGCACCTTCAGCTCCTACGAGCAGTACTTC.